The entry below gives a single T cell receptor beta chain sequence along with its context. In this sample, this clone turned up a few times. Which antigen it targets is not known. Per-nucleotide qualities are absent, and no much larger clonotype sits a single base away. The CDR3 spans 17 residues, from the cysteine through the phenylalanine. Left in the record is the CDR3 DNA by itself, 51 bases read in frame from the first base. Trimming leaves V shorter by 0 bases and J shorter by 3 bases, with the junction holding 7 bases beyond the gene matches. From the germline V gene (reference sequence), CDR1 is SEHNR and CDR2 is FQNEAQ. The data were taken from a study of cytomegalovirus exposure and HLA in healthy donors (dated 2017 in TCRdb). Concerning the study at large: An earlier analysis of 587 of the donors reported about 260 Gb of sequence data and some 110 million unique TCR beta sequences obtained from roughly 180 million T cells. An early release that covered around 590 HLA-typed donors contained approximately 300 gigabases of sequencing data and 70 million to 100 million unique TCR sequences. Among the roughly 400 genotyped donors, approximately 76% belonged to the genetic ancestry cluster associated with self-reported Caucasian donors. The study aimed to test whether signatures of past pathogen exposure could be identified by cataloging public T cell receptors. Using immunosequencing, the study profiled T cell repertoires from about 650 subjects and related those repertoires to cytomegalovirus serostatus. A separate validation cohort of roughly 120 different subjects was used in addition to the roughly 700-subject first cohort. The study combined high-throughput TCR immunosequencing, statistical association of individual TCRs with disease status, and machine learning to predict cytomegalovirus infection status. A later analysis re-examined previously published TCR beta repertoires from 500 to 700 donors and added high-resolution HLA genotyping to investigate patterns of TCR occurrence. In the later analysis, no new phenotypic data were used to find candidate immune exposures; instead, reliance was placed on TCR beta sequences and their occurrence across donors. To decide whether each TCR beta V gene segment behaved as functional or pseudogenic, an earlier analysis of some 580 of the donors relied on high-throughput TCR beta sequencing. Donor age, sex, ethnicity and CMV serostatus were compiled alongside the repertoire data. A later genetic analysis took genome-wide SNP genotypes for about 60% of the roughly 670 donors and used that subset as a discovery cohort. Every repertoire in the discovery cohort had been generated on one and the same sequencing platform. Class I and class II HLA loci were covered by the typing at four-digit resolution. The number of donors typed differed by locus, with about 620-630 for A, B, C, DRB1 and DQB1, roughly 520 for DQA1, some 570 for DPA1, and some 450 for DPB1. About five DR-DQ haplotypes were handled as single units for association and clustering because linkage in the cohort was strong. On average, roughly 250,000 unique TCR beta nucleotide sequences were sequenced per donor among about 400 genotyped donors of the cohort, with roughly a sixth of those sequences being non-productive.

The cohort comprised 666 healthy bone marrow donors. At the time of sampling, all cohort members were nominally healthy, though unrecorded immune exposures were likely present. The donor tested CMV seronegative, placing the donor among the roughly 340 seronegative members of the cohort. A peripheral blood sample was provided by each donor, and peripheral blood mononuclear cells were used for TCR beta sequencing. The Qiagen DNeasy Blood Extraction Kit was used to extract genomic DNA from the blood cell samples. Libraries were constructed by the immunoSEQ multiplex PCR assay. For the multiplex PCR, a mixture combining 60 forward primers for TCR Vbeta segments and 13 reverse primers for TCR Jbeta segments was used. The CDR3 region of rearranged TCR beta genes was amplified from genomic DNA by a multiplex PCR assay. The amplified TCR beta libraries were sequenced on the Illumina HiSeq System as 87-base-pair reads. As for the original processing: In a later analysis, 80 million or so unique TCR beta chains were counted across the roughly 610 repertoires, and about 9.9 million of these chains were shared by at least two donors. A nearest-neighbor algorithm error-corrected the raw reads and collapsed the reads into unique sequences, merging closely related sequences to remove PCR and sequencing errors. CDR3 sequences were aligned to IMGT reference sequences to assign V, D and J gene segments. For a sequence to be retained, a match of at least six nucleotides to both a V gene segment and a J gene segment was required. Rearrangements were called productive when the CDR3 lacked stop codons and stayed in frame with V and J; all others were non-productive. Following IMGT convention, CDR3 was defined as the stretch from the second conserved V-encoded cysteine to the conserved J-encoded phenylalanine. Sequences without an unambiguous match to a single V gene segment were excluded from the earlier analysis of over 500 of the donors. An earlier analysis of a few hundred of the donors classified V segments as functional when productive rearrangements were above 56.7% and as segregating when the standard deviation between donors was above 5%. To diagnose cytomegalovirus status from the catalog of TCR beta chain sequences, a statistical classification framework was built. In a later analysis, TCR nucleotide sequences were compared against IMGT/GENE-DB human TR gene sequences so that V and J genes could be assigned. In a later analysis, CDR3 sequences and most-parsimonious VDJ recombination scenarios were assigned using the TCRdist pipeline. In a later analysis, each TCR beta chain was defined by its CDR3 amino acid sequence together with its V-gene family, and reads without a unique V-gene family were excluded. To address suspected cross-contamination and a sequencing artifact, a later analysis removed under 600 highly shared, low-generation-probability nucleotide sequences. For each public chain, a later analysis derived a clonal expansion index from normalized ranks of inferred template counts within each repertoire. In a later analysis, generation probabilities were computed using a VDJ recombination model fitted to out-of-frame rearrangements, and the results were checked against IGoR. A later analysis scored TCR-TCR, TCR-HLA and TCR-CMV co-occurrence with hypergeometric tests, applying a repertoire-size bias correction to TCR pairs. To estimate false discovery rates, a later analysis permuted the HLA or CMV assignments 20 times. In a later analysis, co-occurring TCRs were grouped using DBSCAN, and TCRdist sequence similarity was added for clustering within HLA-allele-positive subsets. For co-occurrence clustering, repertoires with fewer than 30,000 or more than 120,000 public chains were excluded, along with about five repertoires with anomalous nucleotide sharing. What TCRdb holds here is the immuneACCESS table cut down to in-frame rearrangements. Part of the clones is not present; checked against another copy, under half of the missing clones reflect an unresolved V gene, and the others are unexplained. That table is the source of V, J and clone size, and D and trimming were worked out from the DNA. In this sample the table shows 200,000 or so clones, around 82% of which occur a single time. Of the sample, less than 3.5% is held by the ten largest clones.

Here is what the overall study found, with its caveats: In both the original and validation cohorts, the classifier was reported to diagnose cytomegalovirus status with high specificity and sensitivity. Broadly in line with IMGT annotations, most TCR beta V segments showed up in productive rearrangements about 87% or about 30% of the time in an earlier analysis of 587 of the donors. A later analysis associated about 16,000 TCR beta sequences with specific HLA alleles at a false discovery rate of 0.05. Linkage disequilibrium might explain the correlated functional status among segregating V segments, but an unknown experimental factor could not be ruled out. An association between a missense DCLRE1C variant and V-gene and J-gene trimming of TCR beta chains was found in a later genetic analysis and replicated in an independent cohort. A total of about 150 TCR beta chains were listed by the study as associated with cytomegalovirus. A further reported finding was that TCR beta sequences accurately predicted the HLA-A and HLA-B alleles for most subjects in the first cohort. In vitro tests confirmed that a few of the cytomegalovirus-associated TCR beta chains recognize cytomegalovirus antigens. Strong co-occurrence of HLA alleles, especially DR and DQ, made assigning TCR associations to individual alleles difficult. The cohort was sequenced for TCR beta chains only, and without alpha or paired-chain data the features that could be detected were limited. Compared with the 666-donor mean, donors in an Asian-associated ancestry cluster had fewer N-insertions in productive TCRs, according to a later genetic analysis. In a later analysis, the rate of TCR association differed among HLA loci, with DRB1 alleles having the most associated TCRs and HLA-C alleles having the fewest. Most TCR sequences were observed very rarely across donors, whereas some public TCRs were present in many individuals. Immune exposure information for the cohort was limited to CMV serostatus. The authors suggested that the approach could potentially be generalized to other disease states and immunological phenotypes. Because counts were too low, roughly 16 rarely observed V segments, including chromosome 9 orphons, were excluded from the earlier analysis of around 590 of the donors. In a later analysis, most CMV-associated TCR beta chains were found to appear HLA-restricted, with HLA associations seemingly driven largely by CMV exposure. A cluster of highly shared sequence variants was judged likely to represent a technical artifact of the sequencing pipeline. Compared with equally common non-associated chains, HLA-associated TCR beta chains in a later analysis were more clonally expanded and had lower generation probabilities. Because the 87-base-pair reads could not distinguish some IMGT-functional V segments, including TRBV6-2 and TRBV6-3, those segments were excluded. Several of the top co-occurrence clusters appeared to be linked to parvovirus B19, influenza, CMV and Epstein-Barr virus, according to a later analysis. HLA typing was unavailable for some donors at each locus, so association tests used only the typed subset. Presence/absence analyses assumed roughly uniform sequencing depth across donors, an assumption that may not hold.

This sequence was found in a woman younger than 45 in good health and CMV-seronegative. This chain is built from TRBV7-9 and TRBJ2-1; TRBD2 matches 8 bases in the middle. Sequencing used PBMCs. Read as DNA, the sequence is TGTGCCAGCAGCTTAGCGCGGCGGGGGGAACACTACAATGAGCAGTTCTTC. This encodes CASSLARRGEHYNEQFF.